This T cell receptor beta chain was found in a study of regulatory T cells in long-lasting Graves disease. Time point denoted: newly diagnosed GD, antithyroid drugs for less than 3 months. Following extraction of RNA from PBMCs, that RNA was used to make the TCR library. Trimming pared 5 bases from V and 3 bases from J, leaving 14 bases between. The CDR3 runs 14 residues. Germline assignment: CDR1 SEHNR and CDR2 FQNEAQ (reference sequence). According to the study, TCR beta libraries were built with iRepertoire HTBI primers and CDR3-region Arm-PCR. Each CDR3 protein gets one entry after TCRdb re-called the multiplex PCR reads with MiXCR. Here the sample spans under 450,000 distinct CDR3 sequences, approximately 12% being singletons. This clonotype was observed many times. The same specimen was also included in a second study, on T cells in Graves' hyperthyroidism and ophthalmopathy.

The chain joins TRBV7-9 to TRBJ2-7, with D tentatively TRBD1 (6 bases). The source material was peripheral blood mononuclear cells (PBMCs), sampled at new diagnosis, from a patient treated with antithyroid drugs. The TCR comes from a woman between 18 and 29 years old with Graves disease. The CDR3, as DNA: TGTGCCAGCAGCACCTGGACAGAGAACTACGAGCAGTACTTC. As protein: CASSTWTENYEQYF.